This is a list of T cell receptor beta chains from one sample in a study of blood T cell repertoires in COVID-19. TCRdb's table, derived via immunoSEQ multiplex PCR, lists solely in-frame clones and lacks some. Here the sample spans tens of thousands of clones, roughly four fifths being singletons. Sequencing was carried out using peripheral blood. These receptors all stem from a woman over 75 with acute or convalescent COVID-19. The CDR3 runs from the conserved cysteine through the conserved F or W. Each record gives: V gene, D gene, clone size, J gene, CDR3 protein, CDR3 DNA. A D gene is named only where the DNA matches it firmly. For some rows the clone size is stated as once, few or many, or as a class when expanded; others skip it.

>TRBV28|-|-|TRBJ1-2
CASSLDQGSIGGYTF
TGTGCCAGCAGTTTAGACCAGGGTAGTATCGGGGGCTACACCTTC
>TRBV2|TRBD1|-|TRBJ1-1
CASSPTGDTEAFF
TGTGCCAGCAGCCCGACAGGGGACACTGAAGCTTTCTTT
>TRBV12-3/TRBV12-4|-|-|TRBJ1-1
CASSVNTGYEAFF
TGTGCCAGCAGCGTCAACACGGGTTATGAAGCTTTCTTT
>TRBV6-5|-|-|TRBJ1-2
CASSYSPPGNGYTF
TGTGCCAGCAGTTACTCTCCGCCGGGAAATGGCTACACCTTC
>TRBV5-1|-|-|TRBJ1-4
CASSNSQMGEKLFF
TGCGCCAGCAGCAACAGTCAAATGGGTGAAAAACTGTTTTTT
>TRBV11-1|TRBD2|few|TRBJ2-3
CASSLRSSGSTDTQYF
TGTGCCAGCAGCTTAAGGTCTAGCGGGAGCACAGATACGCAGTATTTT
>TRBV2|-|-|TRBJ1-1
CASSDRTTAEAFF
TGTGCCAGCAGTGACAGAACCACAGCTGAAGCTTTCTTT
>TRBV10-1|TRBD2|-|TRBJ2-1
CASSEEPSGSRNEQFF
TGCGCCAGCAGTGAGGAACCTAGCGGGAGTAGAAATGAGCAGTTCTTC
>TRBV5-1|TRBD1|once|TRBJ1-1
CASSSDAGTGRYAEAFF
TGCGCCAGCAGCTCGGACGCCGGGACAGGGCGGTACGCTGAAGCTTTCTTT
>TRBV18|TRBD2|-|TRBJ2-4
CASSPLPSGGKNIQYF
TGTGCCAGCTCACCACTGCCTAGCGGGGGGAAAAACATTCAGTACTTC
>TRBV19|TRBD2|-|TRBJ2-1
CASSITASGGYNEQFF
TGTGCCAGTAGTATAACGGCTAGCGGGGGTTATAATGAGCAGTTCTTC
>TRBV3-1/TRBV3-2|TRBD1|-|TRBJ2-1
CASSQNGQGYNEQFF
TGTGCCAGCAGCCAAAACGGACAGGGCTACAATGAGCAGTTCTTC
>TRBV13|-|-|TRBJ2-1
CASSLGTVYNEQFF
TGTGCCAGCAGTCTAGGAACGGTCTACAATGAGCAGTTCTTC
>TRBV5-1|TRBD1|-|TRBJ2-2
CASSSSRDRGSKDTGELFF
TGCGCCAGCAGCTCGTCCCGGGACAGGGGATCGAAGGACACCGGGGAGCTGTTTTTT
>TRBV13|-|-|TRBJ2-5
CASSLGLVAKQETQYF
TGTGCCAGCAGCTTAGGGTTGGTAGCGAAGCAAGAGACCCAGTACTTC
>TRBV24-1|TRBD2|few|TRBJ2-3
CATSDWTSEPQYF
TGTGCCACCAGTGACTGGACTAGCGAGCCGCAGTATTTT
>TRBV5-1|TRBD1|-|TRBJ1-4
CASSFGTGASTNEKLFF
TGCGCCAGCAGCTTCGGGACAGGGGCCTCCACTAATGAAAAACTGTTTTTT
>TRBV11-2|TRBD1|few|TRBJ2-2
CASSLWDRGSNTGELFF
TGTGCCAGCAGCTTGTGGGACAGGGGGTCTAACACCGGGGAGCTGTTTTTT
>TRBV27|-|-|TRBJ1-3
CASSLASGNTIYF
TGTGCCAGCAGTTTGGCCTCTGGAAACACCATATATTTT
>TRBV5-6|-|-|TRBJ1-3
CASSFAQAGNTIYF
TGTGCCAGCAGCTTCGCCCAGGCGGGAAACACCATATATTTT
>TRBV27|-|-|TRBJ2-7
CASSLSPTSEQYF
TGTGCCAGCAGTTTATCTCCCACTAGCGAGCAGTACTTC
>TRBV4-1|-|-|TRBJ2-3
CASSQDQGPDTQYF
TGCGCCAGCAGCCAAGATCAGGGCCCAGATACGCAGTATTTT
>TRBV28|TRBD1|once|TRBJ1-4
CASSPPTTGGGQYEKLFF
TGTGCCAGCAGTCCCCCAACTACAGGGGGCGGTCAGTATGAAAAACTGTTTTTT
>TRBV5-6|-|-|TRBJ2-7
CASTASRGPYEQYF
TGTGCCAGCACCGCCTCGCGGGGTCCCTACGAGCAGTACTTC
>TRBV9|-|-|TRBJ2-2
CASSVEGWGTGELFF
TGTGCCAGCAGCGTAGAGGGGTGGGGCACCGGGGAGCTGTTTTTT
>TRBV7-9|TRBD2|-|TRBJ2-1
CASSLERGGYNEQFF
TGTGCCAGCAGTTTAGAGCGGGGAGGGTACAATGAGCAGTTCTTC
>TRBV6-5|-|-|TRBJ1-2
CASSYEQYYGYTF
TGTGCCAGCAGTTACGAACAGTACTATGGCTACACCTTC
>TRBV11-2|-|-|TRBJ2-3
CASSLIFSRTDTQYF
TGTGCCAGCAGCTTAATTTTCTCTCGCACAGATACGCAGTATTTT
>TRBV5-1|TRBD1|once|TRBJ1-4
CASSLRGQGELSEKLFF
TGCGCCAGCAGCTTAAGGGGACAGGGGGAGTTGAGTGAAAAACTGTTTTTT
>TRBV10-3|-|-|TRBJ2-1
CAISDRSGRANEQFF
TGTGCCATCAGTGACAGGAGCGGCCGTGCCAATGAGCAGTTCTTC
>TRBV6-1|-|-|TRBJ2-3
CASSEASVDTQYF
TGTGCCAGCAGTGAAGCGTCCGTAGATACGCAGTATTTT
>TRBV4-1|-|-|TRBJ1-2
CASSQDGGSYNYGYTF
TGCGCCAGCAGCCAAGATGGGGGGAGTTACAACTATGGCTACACCTTC
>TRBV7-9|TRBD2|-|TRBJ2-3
CASSLAGGLAVGTQYF
TGTGCCAGCAGCTTAGCGGGTGGACTAGCGGTGGGTACGCAGTATTTT
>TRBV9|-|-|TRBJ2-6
CASSRDSGANVLTF
TGTGCCAGCAGCCGAGACTCTGGGGCCAACGTCCTGACTTTC
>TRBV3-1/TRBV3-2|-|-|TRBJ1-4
CASGGATNEKLFF
TGTGCCAGCGGGGGGGCAACTAATGAAAAACTGTTTTTT
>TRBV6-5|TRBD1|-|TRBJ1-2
CASEGTARANYGYTF
TGTGCCAGCGAAGGGACAGCGAGGGCTAACTATGGCTACACCTTC
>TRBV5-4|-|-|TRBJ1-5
CASSSGGGSNQPQHF
TGTGCCAGCAGCTCTGGGGGGGGTAGCAATCAGCCCCAGCATTTT
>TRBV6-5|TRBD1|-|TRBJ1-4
CASIRGPNEKLFF
TGTGCCAGCATCAGGGGGCCTAATGAAAAACTGTTTTTT